One sample yielded the 17 T cell receptor beta chains listed below, sequenced in a study of T-cell memory formation after mild COVID-19. TCRdb processed the 5' RACE reads anew with MiXCR; each CDR3 protein has one entry. The table has 300,000 to 350,000 distinct CDR3 sequences, 14% seen once. The sequencing sample was made of PBMCs or a T cell subset sorted from them (not recorded which). These receptors were collected from a man younger than 35 who had mild COVID-19 (a few samples of this study predate the infection). Cell type and time point are not known.

In this sample, this clonotype turned up a few times. The chain links TRBV5-5 to TRBJ2-7; D is possibly TRBD1 (6 bases). The CDR3 runs to 13 residues. Between the trimmed V and J ends, which lost 2 bases and 6 bases, there was a span of 12 bases. Germline V gene sequence: CDR1 SGHKS, CDR2 YYEKEE (reference sequence). In nucleotides, the CDR3 is TGTGCCAGCAGCTTCGGGGACACCGGCGAGCAGTACGTC. This translates into CASSFGDTGEQYV.

The chain uses TRBV5-1 and TRBJ2-1, with TRBD2 identical over 11 bases. CDR1 SGHRS and CDR2 YFSETQ come from the germline V gene. The CDR3 has 18 residues. The junction had 14 bases not matched to a gene; V was cut back by 4 bases and J by 5 bases. The CDR3 here is CASSTGGVAGGLNNEQFF. The CDR3 nucleotides are TGCGCCAGCAGCACCGGCGGAGTAGCGGGGGGGCTGAACAATGAGCAGTTCTTC.

This clonotype appeared a few times. V usage is TRBV18 and J usage is TRBJ2-5, with D uncertain. This CDR3 has 13 amino acids. Per germline, CDR1 KGHSH and CDR2 LQKENI. Trimming took off 1 base at V and 2 bases at J, with 5 bases between the two ends. The DNA for the CDR3 is TGTGCCAGCTCACCACTCAATCAAGAGACCCAGTACTTC. Its translation: CASSPLNQETQYF.

The gene calls are TRBV7-2 and TRBJ2-1, with 10 positions matching TRBD2. Germline lookup yields CDR1 SGHTA and CDR2 FQGNSA. The CDR3 contains 15 residues. V trimming: 7 bases; J trimming: 7 bases; junction bases outside the gene matches: 10. This chain's CDR3 is CASTVGAGGRNEQFF. For the CDR3, the DNA is TGTGCCAGCACCGTAGGAGCGGGGGGGCGGAATGAGCAGTTCTTC.

V is TRBV20-1 and J is TRBJ1-1; D not resolved. Germline lookup yields CDR1 DFQATT and CDR2 SNEGSKA (reference sequence). V dropped 0 bases and J dropped 4 bases, with 9 bases sitting between them. The length of the CDR3 is 13 residues. CDR3 region: CSARDPRGTEAFF. Written as DNA, the CDR3 is TGCAGTGCTAGAGATCCCAGAGGCACTGAAGCTTTCTTT.

This clonotype was observed many times. This chain uses TRBV5-1 with TRBJ2-3, with 8 nucleotides matching TRBD2. Germline V lookup: CDR1 SGHRS, CDR2 YFSETQ. The CDR3 is 15 amino acids. V shed 4 bases and J 2 bases; nucleotides not matched to a gene: 6. CDR3 nucleotides: TGCGCCAGCAGCGTACTTAGCGGGGACACAGATACGCAGTATTTT. Translation: CASSVLSGDTDTQYF.

This clonotype was seen only a few times. The conserved phenylalanine or tryptophan is not found at the CDR3 terminus, so this likely reflects a read error. The DNA is omitted, as the CDR3 cannot be located on it reliably, and the CDR3 follows TCRdb's listing. The genes are TRBV12-3 or TRBV12-4 and TRBJ2-7; the table names TRBD1, a call not compared with the DNA. The CDR3 contains 9 residues when both ends are counted. The CDR3 here is CASRWTGES.

This clonotype came up many times. J is TRBJ2-6 and V is TRBV9; D is undetermined. The V gene's germline CDR1 is SGDLS and CDR2 YYNGEE. The V end lost 4 bases, the J end lost 4 bases, and 18 bases lay between the germline ends. This CDR3 contains 17 residues. CDR3 in amino acids: CASSTRTLRSGANVLTF. The DNA of the CDR3 is TGTGCCAGCAGCACCAGGACCCTAAGGTCCGGGGCCAACGTCCTGACTTTC.

The rearrangement joins TRBV4-3 to TRBJ1-3; D possibly corresponds to TRBD1 (6 bases). Germline values: CDR1 LGHNA, CDR2 YSLEER. The CDR3 covers 17 residues. V was cut by 4 bases and J by 0 bases, with 16 bases left in between. CDR3 nucleotide sequence: TGCGCCAGCAGCCCGGACCCGACAGGCCGCTCTGGAAACACCATATATTTT. Amino acids: CASSPDPTGRSGNTIYF.

The V call is TRBV10-3, the J call TRBJ2-1, with D tentatively TRBD1 or TRBD2 (5 bases each). Trimming took 2 bases from V and 4 from J, leaving 18 bases between them. In germline, CDR1 is ENHRY, CDR2 SYGVKD. This CDR3 region has 17 residues. The CDR3 spells CAISEPSGGLRYNEQFF. CDR3 nucleotide sequence: TGTGCCATCAGTGAGCCTAGTGGGGGTTTGAGGTACAATGAGCAGTTCTTC.

The table lists this clonotype with a few counts. This chain uses TRBV11-2 with TRBJ1-1; 8 bases fit TRBD1. Trimming cost V 5 bases and J 3 bases; bases outside gene matches: 8. Germline V gene data show CDR1 as SGHAT and CDR2 as FQNNGV. This CDR3 has 15 amino acids. Written as DNA, the CDR3 is TGTGCCAGCAGCGGGGACCAGGGGGCCCACACTGAAGCTTTCTTT. Translating it yields CASSGDQGAHTEAFF.

V and J are TRBV4-3 and TRBJ2-5, with TRBD2 identical over 10 bases. Germline lookup yields CDR1 LGHNA and CDR2 YSLEER. V trimming: 4 bases; J trimming: 4 bases; junction bases outside the gene matches: 9. CDR3 length: 16 amino acids. The CDR3: CASSLNPSGGGETQYF. Written as DNA, the CDR3 is TGCGCCAGCAGCCTAAATCCTAGCGGGGGAGGAGAGACCCAGTACTTC.

The gene calls are TRBV10-3 and TRBJ2-3, with D possibly being TRBD1 (7 bases). The CDR3 runs to 14 residues. Germline V gene lookup returns CDR1 ENHRY and CDR2 SYGVKD. V lost 6 bases and J 5 bases, leaving 15 bases between the germline ends. Here the CDR3 DNA reads TGTGCCATCAGAAAGGAGGGGGCATTAGATACGCAGTATTTT. Protein sequence: CAIRKEGALDTQYF.

This clonotype was recorded a few times. The chain employs TRBV6-2 or TRBV6-3 and TRBJ2-1; D remains unclear. This CDR3 has 12 residues. CDR1 MNHEY and CDR2 SVGEGT come from the germline V gene. Trimming pared 0 bases from V and 7 bases from J, leaving 4 bases between. CDR3 in amino acids: CASSYSGNEQFF. Written as DNA, the CDR3 is TGTGCCAGCAGTTACTCCGGAAATGAGCAGTTCTTC.

The table lists this clonotype with a few counts. This chain uses TRBV6-2 or TRBV6-3 with TRBJ2-7; 7 nucleotides align to TRBD1. The germline CDR1 and CDR2 sequences are MNHEY and SVGEGT. The V gene end was trimmed by 2 bases and the J gene end by 3 bases; junction bases not matched to a gene: 1. CDR3 length equals 13 residues. The CDR3 nucleotides are TGTGCCAGCAGTTACGGGACAGACTACGAGCAGTACTTC. Encoded protein: CASSYGTDYEQYF.

At least ten counts were recorded for this clonotype. V gene TRBV5-6 combines with J gene TRBJ2-3; TRBD2 aligns across 8 bases. The germline V gene encodes CDR1 SGHDT and CDR2 YYEEEE. The CDR3 totals 14 residues. V lost 7 bases to trimming and J lost 0 bases; unmatched junction nucleotides: 4. The CDR3 is CASGLAGSTDTQYF. The CDR3 nucleotides read TGTGCCAGCGGGTTAGCGGGGAGCACAGATACGCAGTATTTT. Complete variable domain (other parts from reference TRBV5-6 and TRBJ2-3): DAGVTQSPTHLIKTRGQQVTLRCSPKSGHDTVSWYQQALGQGPQFIFQYYEEEERQRGNFPDRFSGHQFPNYSSELNVNALLLGDSALYLCASGLAGSTDTQYFGPGTRLTVL.

The chain combines TRBV7-9 with TRBJ2-5, with 8 bases lining up with TRBD2. Germline-derived CDR1 and CDR2 are SEHNR and FQNEAQ (reference sequence). J lost 5 bases, V lost 5 bases, and 13 bases had no gene match. The CDR3 is 16 residues long. The CDR3 region is CASSPGTSGGWETQYF. The CDR3, as DNA: TGTGCCAGCAGCCCTGGGACTAGTGGGGGCTGGGAGACCCAGTACTTC.